This TCR beta chain is from a study of tumor-infiltrating lymphocytes in oesophageal squamous cell carcinoma. The sample holds a few counts of this clonotype. MiXCR, applied by TCRdb to the PCR reads, yields one record per CDR3 protein. The repertoire holds approximately 10,000 distinct CDR3 sequences, with roughly 60% as singletons. The sample comprised esophageal tumor tissue. This clonotype originated in a female donor with esophageal squamous cell carcinoma.

The chain's CDR3 is CASSDSDRGGPDTQYF. The CDR3 region has the DNA TGTGCCAGCAGTGACTCTGACCGGGGGGGCCCAGATACGCAGTATTTT. This chain joins TRBV6-4 and TRBJ2-3; 8 bases fit TRBD2. The CDR3 spans 16 residues. V gave up 0 bases and J gave up 4 bases; unmatched junction bases: 6. Germline loops: CDR1 MRHNA, CDR2 SNTAGT.